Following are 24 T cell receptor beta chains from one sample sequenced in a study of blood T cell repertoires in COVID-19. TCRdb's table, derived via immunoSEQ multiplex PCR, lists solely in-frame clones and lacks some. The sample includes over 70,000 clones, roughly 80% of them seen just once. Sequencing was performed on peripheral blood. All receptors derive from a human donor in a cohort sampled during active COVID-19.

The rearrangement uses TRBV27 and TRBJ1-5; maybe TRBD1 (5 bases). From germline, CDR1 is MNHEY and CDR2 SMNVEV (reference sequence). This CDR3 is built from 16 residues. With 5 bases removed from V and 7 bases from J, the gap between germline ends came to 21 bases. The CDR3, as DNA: TGTGCCAGCAGTACATACTCAGGGTCGGTAAGGCAGCCCCAGCATTTT. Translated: CASSTYSGSVRQPQHF.

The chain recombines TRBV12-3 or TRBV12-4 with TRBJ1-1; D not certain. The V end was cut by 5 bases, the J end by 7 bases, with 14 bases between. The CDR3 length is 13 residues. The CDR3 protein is CASSLAEKVEAFF. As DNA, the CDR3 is TGTGCCAGCAGTCTTGCGGAGAAGGTTGAAGCTTTCTTT.

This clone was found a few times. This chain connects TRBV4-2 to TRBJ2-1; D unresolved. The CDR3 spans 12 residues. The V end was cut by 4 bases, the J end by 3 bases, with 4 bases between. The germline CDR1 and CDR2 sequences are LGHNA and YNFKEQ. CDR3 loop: CASSLLYNEQFF. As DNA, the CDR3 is TGTGCCAGCAGCCTCCTCTACAATGAGCAGTTCTTC.

CDR3 loop: CASSTGTSRYNEQFF. CDR3 DNA sequence: TGTGCCAGTAGTACCGGGACTAGCCGTTACAATGAGCAGTTCTTC. This sequence joins TRBV19 and TRBJ2-1, with 9 bases lining up with TRBD2. The CDR3 is 15 amino acids. J lost 4 bases, V lost 4 bases, and 5 bases had no gene match. Germline V gene data show CDR1 as LNHDA and CDR2 as SQIVND (reference sequence).

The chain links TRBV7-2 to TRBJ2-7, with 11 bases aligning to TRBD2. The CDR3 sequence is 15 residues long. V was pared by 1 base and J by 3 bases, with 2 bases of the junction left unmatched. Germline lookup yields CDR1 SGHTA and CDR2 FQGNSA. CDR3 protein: CASSLGTSGGYEQYF. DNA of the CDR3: TGTGCCAGCAGCTTAGGAACTAGCGGGGGCTACGAGCAGTACTTC. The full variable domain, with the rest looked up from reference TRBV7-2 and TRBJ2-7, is GAGVSQSPSNKVTEKGKDVELRCDPISGHTALYWYRQSLGQGLEFLIYFQGNSAPDKSGLPSDRFSAERTGGSVSTLTIQRTQQEDSAVYLCASSLGTSGGYEQYFGPGTRLTVT.

CDR3 sequence (DNA): TGTGCCAGCAGATCCCAATCAACAGGGGCTGGAAACACCATATATTTT. This codes for CASRSQSTGAGNTIYF. The chain has TRBV28 and TRBJ1-3; 7 bases map to TRBD1. V shed 6 bases and J 2 bases; nucleotides not matched to a gene: 10. CDR1 and CDR2 (germline): MDHEN, SYDVKM. This CDR3 region has 16 residues.

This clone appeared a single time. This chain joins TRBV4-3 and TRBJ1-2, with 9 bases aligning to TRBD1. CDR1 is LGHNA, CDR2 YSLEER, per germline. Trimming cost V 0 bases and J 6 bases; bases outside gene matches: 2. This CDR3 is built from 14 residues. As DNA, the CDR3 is TGCGCCAGCAGCCAAGAGGACAGGGGCAATGGCTACACCTTC. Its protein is CASSQEDRGNGYTF.

CDR3 in DNA: TGCGCCAGCAGGTTTCAGGGGCTCGGCACTGAAGCTTTCTTT. Residues: CASRFQGLGTEAFF. J is TRBJ1-1 and V is TRBV5-1, with D possibly being TRBD1 (6 bases). V lost 5 bases and J lost 4, with 15 bases in between. The CDR3 is made up of 14 amino acids. The V gene's germline CDR1 is SGHRS and CDR2 YFSETQ.

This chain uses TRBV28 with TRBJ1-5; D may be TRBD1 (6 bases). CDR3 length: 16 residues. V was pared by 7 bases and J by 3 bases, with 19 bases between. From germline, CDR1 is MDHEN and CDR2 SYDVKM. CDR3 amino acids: CASTPGQNGNNQPQHF. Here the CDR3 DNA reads TGTGCCAGCACCCCTGGACAGAATGGCAACAATCAGCCCCAGCATTTT.

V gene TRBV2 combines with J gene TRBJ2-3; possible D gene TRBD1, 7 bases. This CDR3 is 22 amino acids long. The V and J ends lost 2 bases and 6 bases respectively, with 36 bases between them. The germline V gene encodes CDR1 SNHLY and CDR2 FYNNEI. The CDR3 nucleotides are TGTGCCAGCAGTGAATGGGTCCTTCCGGCAGGGGGTAAGGCGGGGTTCATGGATACGCAGTATTTT. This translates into CASSEWVLPAGGKAGFMDTQYF.

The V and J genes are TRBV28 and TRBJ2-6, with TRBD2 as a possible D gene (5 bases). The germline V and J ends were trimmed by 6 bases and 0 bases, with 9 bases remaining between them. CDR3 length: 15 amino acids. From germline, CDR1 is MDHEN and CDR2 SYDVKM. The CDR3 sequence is CASRAVRSGANVLTF. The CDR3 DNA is TGTGCCAGCAGAGCGGTCCGCTCTGGGGCCAACGTCCTGACTTTC.

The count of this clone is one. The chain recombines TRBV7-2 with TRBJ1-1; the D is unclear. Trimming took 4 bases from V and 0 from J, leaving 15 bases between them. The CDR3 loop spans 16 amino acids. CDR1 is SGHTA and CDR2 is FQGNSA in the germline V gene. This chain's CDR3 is CASSSPLGRMNTEAFF. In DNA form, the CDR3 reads TGTGCCAGCAGCTCCCCGCTGGGCAGAATGAACACTGAAGCTTTCTTT. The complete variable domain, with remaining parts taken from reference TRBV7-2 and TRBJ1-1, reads GAGVSQSPSNKVTEKGKDVELRCDPISGHTALYWYRQSLGQGLEFLIYFQGNSAPDKSGLPSDRFSAERTGGSVSTLTIQRTQQEDSAVYLCASSSPLGRMNTEAFFGQGTRLTVV.

The CDR3, as DNA: TGCAGCCACCTTGGGGCATTGAACACTGAAGCTTTCTTT. It yields the protein CSHLGALNTEAFF. This rearrangement joins TRBV29-1 to TRBJ1-1; tentatively, D is TRBD1 (5 bases). The CDR3 runs 13 residues. Germline V gives CDR1 SQVTM, CDR2 ANQGSEA. V gave up 8 bases and J gave up 0 bases, with 13 bases separating them.

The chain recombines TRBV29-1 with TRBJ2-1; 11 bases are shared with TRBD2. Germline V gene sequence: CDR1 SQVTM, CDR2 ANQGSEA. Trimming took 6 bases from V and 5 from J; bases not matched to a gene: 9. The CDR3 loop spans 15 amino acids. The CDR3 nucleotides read TGCAGCGTCAAACTAGCGGGAGTCAGGGACAATGAGCAGTTCTTC. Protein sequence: CSVKLAGVRDNEQFF.

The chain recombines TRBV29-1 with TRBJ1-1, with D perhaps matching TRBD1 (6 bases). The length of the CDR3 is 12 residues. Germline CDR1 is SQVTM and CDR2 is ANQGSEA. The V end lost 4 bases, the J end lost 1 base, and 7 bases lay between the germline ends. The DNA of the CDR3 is TGCAGCGTTGCAGGGGCGAACACTGAAGCTTTCTTT. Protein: CSVAGANTEAFF.

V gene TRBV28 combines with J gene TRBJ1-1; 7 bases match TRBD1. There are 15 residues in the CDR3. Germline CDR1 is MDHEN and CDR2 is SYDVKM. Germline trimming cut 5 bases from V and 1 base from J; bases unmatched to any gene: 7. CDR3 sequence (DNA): TGTGCCAGCAGTAGACCGGGACAGCCGAACACTGAAGCTTTCTTT. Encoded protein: CASSRPGQPNTEAFF.

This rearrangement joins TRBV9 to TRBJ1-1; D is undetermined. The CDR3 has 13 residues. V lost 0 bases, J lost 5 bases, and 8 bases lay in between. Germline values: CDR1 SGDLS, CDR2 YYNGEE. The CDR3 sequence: CASSVAGKTEAFF. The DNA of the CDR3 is TGTGCCAGCAGCGTAGCGGGAAAGACTGAAGCTTTCTTT. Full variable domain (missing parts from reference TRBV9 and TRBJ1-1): DSGVTQTPKHLITATGQRVTLRCSPRSGDLSVYWYQQSLDQGLQFLIQYYNGEERAKGNILERFSAQQFPDLHSELNLSSLELGDSALYFCASSVAGKTEAFFGQGTRLTVV.

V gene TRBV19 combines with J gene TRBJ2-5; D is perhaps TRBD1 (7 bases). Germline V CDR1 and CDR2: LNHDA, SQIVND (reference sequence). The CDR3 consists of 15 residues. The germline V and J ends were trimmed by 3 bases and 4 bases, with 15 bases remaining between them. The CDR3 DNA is TGTGCCAGTAGTATGCTCGGCAGGGGGGCAGAGACCCAGTACTTC. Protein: CASSMLGRGAETQYF.

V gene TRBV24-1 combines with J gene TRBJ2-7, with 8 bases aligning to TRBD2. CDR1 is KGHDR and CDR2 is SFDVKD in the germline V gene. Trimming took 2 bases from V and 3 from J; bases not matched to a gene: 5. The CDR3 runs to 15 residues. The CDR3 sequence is CATSDSTGTSYEQYF. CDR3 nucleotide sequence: TGTGCCACCAGTGATTCAACCGGGACTAGCTACGAGCAGTACTTC.

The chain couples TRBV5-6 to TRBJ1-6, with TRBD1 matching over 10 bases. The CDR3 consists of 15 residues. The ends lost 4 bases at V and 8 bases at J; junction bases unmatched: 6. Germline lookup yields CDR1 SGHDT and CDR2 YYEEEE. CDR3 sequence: CASSLDRGPYSPLHF. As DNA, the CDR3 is TGTGCCAGCAGCCTCGACAGGGGGCCTTATTCACCCCTCCACTTT.

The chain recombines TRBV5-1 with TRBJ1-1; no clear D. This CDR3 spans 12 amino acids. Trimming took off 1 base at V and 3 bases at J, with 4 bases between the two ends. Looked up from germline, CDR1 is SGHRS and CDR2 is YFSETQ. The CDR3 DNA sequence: TGCGCCAGCAGCTTGACGGACACTGAAGCTTTCTTT. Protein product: CASSLTDTEAFF.

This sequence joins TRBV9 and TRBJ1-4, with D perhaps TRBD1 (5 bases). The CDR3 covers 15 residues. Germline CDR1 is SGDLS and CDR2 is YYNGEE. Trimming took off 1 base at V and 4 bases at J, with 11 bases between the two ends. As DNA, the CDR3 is TGTGCCAGCAGCGTACGCGCAGGGAATAATGAAAAACTGTTTTTT. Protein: CASSVRAGNNEKLFF.

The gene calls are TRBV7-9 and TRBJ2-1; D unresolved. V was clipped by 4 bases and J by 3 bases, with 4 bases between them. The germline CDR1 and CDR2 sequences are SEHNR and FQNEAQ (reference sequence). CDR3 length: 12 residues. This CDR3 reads CASSSVYNEQFF. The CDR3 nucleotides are TGTGCCAGCAGCTCGGTCTACAATGAGCAGTTCTTC.

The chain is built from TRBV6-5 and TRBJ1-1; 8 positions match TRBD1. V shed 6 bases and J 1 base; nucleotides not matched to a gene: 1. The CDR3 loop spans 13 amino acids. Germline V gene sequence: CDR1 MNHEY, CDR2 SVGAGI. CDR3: CASRGTGNTEAFF. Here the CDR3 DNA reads TGTGCCAGCAGGGGGACAGGGAACACTGAAGCTTTCTTT.